These 29 T cell receptor beta chains were all obtained from the same sample, sequenced in a study of CD8 T cells in ankylosing spondylitis (TCRdb year 2017). Libraries were prepared through 5' RACE. The data were produced on an Illumina HiSeq 2500. Using fastp trimming at Q25 and MiXCR clonotype assembly, TCRdb reanalyzed the public sequencing data and kept in-frame beta chains. Rows are combined by CDR3 protein, so each entry shows the most common genes and DNA. The sample table contains under 450,000 distinct CDR3 sequences; only one count was recorded for 20% to 25% of them. The leading ten clones occupy approximately 14% of the sample. Sequencing input: blood, either unsorted or a sorted T cell fraction (not recorded which). Receptor source: a male donor with ankylosing spondylitis or in good health (not recorded which).

The chain is built from TRBV7-9 and TRBJ2-2, with a tentative D call TRBD1 (6 bases). The V end was cut by 1 base, the J end by 4 bases, with 10 bases between. The CDR3 consists of 15 residues. Germline V gene lookup returns CDR1 SEHNR and CDR2 FQNEAQ (reference sequence). Written as DNA, the CDR3 is TGTGCCAGCAGCTTAGGGTGGGACACCACCGGGGAGCTGTTTTTT. Its translation is CASSLGWDTTGELFF. The whole variable domain, remainder taken from reference TRBV7-9 and TRBJ2-2, is DTGVSQNPRHKITKRGQNVTFRCDPISEHNRLYWYRQTLGQGPEFLTYFQNEAQLEKSRLLSDRFSAERPKGSFSTLEIQRTEQGDSAMYLCASSLGWDTTGELFFGEGSRLTVL.

The chain is built from TRBV4-1 and TRBJ2-7, with 7 bases matching TRBD1. V lost 2 bases and J lost 0; bases outside the gene matches: 10. Per the germline V gene, CDR1 is MGHRA and CDR2 is YSYEKL. This CDR3 has 17 amino acids. The DNA of the CDR3 is TGCGCCAGCAGCCAACACCTACAGGGGTCCCTCTCCTACGAGCAGTACTTC. This translates into CASSQHLQGSLSYEQYF.

V is TRBV6-5 and J is TRBJ1-2; D not resolved. V shed 0 bases and J shed 8 bases, with 10 bases lying between them. The germline V gene has CDR1 MNHEY and CDR2 SVGAGI. The CDR3 loop spans 13 amino acids. The CDR3 DNA reads TGTGCCAGCAGTTACTCGAAAGTGGGCGGCTACACCTTC. It specifies CASSYSKVGGYTF.

V gene TRBV20-1 combines with J gene TRBJ2-7, with D tentatively TRBD1 or TRBD2 (5 bases each). Deletions cut 6 bases from V and 2 bases from J, with 17 bases between. Germline CDR1 and CDR2: DFQATT and SNEGSKA (reference sequence). The CDR3 consists of 14 residues. The CDR3 DNA is TGCAGTGCCAGTGGGTGGGGACCTACCTACGAGCAGTACTTC. Translating gives CSASGWGPTYEQYF.

The chain combines TRBV29-1 with TRBJ2-6; TRBD2 is a possible D gene (6 bases). This CDR3 is 13 amino acids long. Per germline, CDR1 SQVTM and CDR2 ANQGSEA. CDR3 bases: TGCAGTCGCGGAGGGAACGGGGCCAACGTCCTGACTTTC. Amino acid sequence: CSRGGNGANVLTF.

The J gene is TRBJ2-3, the V gene TRBV12-3 or TRBV12-4; D perhaps matches TRBD2 (6 bases). V lost 5 bases and J lost 2, with 17 bases in between. The CDR3 has 16 amino acids. CDR3 DNA: TGTGCCAGCAGTGTCGGGACTCTACGCTCCACAGATACGCAGTATTTT. It specifies CASSVGTLRSTDTQYF.

The genes are TRBV29-1 and TRBJ2-4; the match to TRBD2 covers 7 bases. The ends lost 0 bases at V and 15 bases at J; junction bases unmatched: 8. Germline V gene data show CDR1 as SQVTM and CDR2 as ANQGSEA. The CDR3 is 12 amino acids. The CDR3 spells CSVEDQAGSRYF. CDR3 DNA sequence: TGCAGCGTTGAAGATCAAGCGGGGAGCCGGTACTTC.

The chain joins TRBV6-1 to TRBJ2-2; tentatively, D is TRBD1 (5 bases). V lost 8 bases, J lost 0 bases, and 16 bases lay in between. CDR1 and CDR2 (germline): MNHNS, SASEGT. The CDR3 is 16 amino acids. The CDR3 spells CASGADLPANTGELFF. The CDR3 bases are TGTGCCAGCGGGGCCGATTTACCGGCGAACACCGGGGAGCTGTTTTTT.

As to this clonotype: At one end the junction does not follow the germline gene, possibly because of a read error. The rearrangement uses TRBV7-7 and TRBJ2-1; D might be TRBD1 or TRBD2, each matching 5 bases. The CDR3 runs to 15 residues. Per the germline V gene, CDR1 is SSHAT and CDR2 is FNYEAQ (reference sequence). The CDR3 nucleotides are TGTGCTAGCAGCGCCGGGACGGCATCCTACAATGAGCAGTTCTTC. It encodes CASSAGTASYNEQFF.

This clonotype was observed a few times. The chain couples TRBV12-3 or TRBV12-4 to TRBJ2-7; D may be TRBD2 (5 bases). V lost 3 bases to trimming and J lost 7 bases, with 13 bases between them. This CDR3 contains 13 residues. The CDR3 DNA sequence: TGTGCCAGCAGTTTTGAGTGGTCGGGAGAGCAGTACTTC. Translated, it gives CASSFEWSGEQYF.

CDR3 sequence: CSVVTAPRGYTF. In nucleotides, the CDR3 is TGCAGCGTTGTGACAGCTCCGAGAGGCTACACCTTC. The chain recombines TRBV29-1 with TRBJ1-2, with D possibly TRBD1 on 5 matching bases. Germline CDR1 SQVTM, CDR2 ANQGSEA. This CDR3 region has 12 residues. V lost 4 bases, J lost 8 bases, and 14 bases lay in between.

The chain recombines TRBV12-3 or TRBV12-4 with TRBJ1-1; D remains ambiguous. With 6 bases removed from V and 3 bases from J, the gap between germline ends came to 14 bases. This CDR3 comprises 14 residues. The CDR3 sequence is CASSPTPGDTEAFF. The CDR3, as DNA: TGTGCCAGCAGCCCGACCCCCGGGGACACTGAAGCTTTCTTT.

A few counts support this clonotype. This rearrangement joins TRBV15 to TRBJ1-2; D unresolved. The CDR3 totals 14 residues. In germline, CDR1 is LNHNV, CDR2 YYDKDF (reference sequence). V dropped 0 bases and J dropped 5 bases, with 10 bases sitting between them. CDR3 coding DNA: TGTGCCACCAGCAGAGATTCGGCGGTTTATGGCTACACCTTC. Amino acid sequence: CATSRDSAVYGYTF.

This clonotype was seen a handful of times. The chain uses TRBV27 and TRBJ1-2, with 7 nucleotides matching TRBD1. V was clipped by 5 bases and J by 4 bases; unmatched bases: 4. The CDR3 loop spans 13 amino acids. Germline V gene data show CDR1 as MNHEY and CDR2 as SMNVEV (reference sequence). This chain's CDR3 is CASSVRGTYGYTF. The CDR3 DNA reads TGTGCCAGCAGTGTCAGGGGGACCTATGGCTACACCTTC.

This chain connects TRBV12-3 or TRBV12-4 to TRBJ2-5, with a weak D call TRBD2 (7 bases). The V end was cut by 8 bases, the J end by 1 base, with 17 bases between. This CDR3 has 15 residues. In DNA, the CDR3 is TGTGCCAGCGCCGAGGGGGGGGGAACCCAAGAGACCCAGTACTTC. As protein: CASAEGGGTQETQYF.

The genes are TRBV19 and TRBJ2-2; D is unclear. V was trimmed by 3 bases and J by 3 bases, leaving 8 bases between them. Germline CDR1 reads LNHDA; CDR2 reads SQIVND (reference sequence). The CDR3 runs 14 residues. The CDR3 region has the DNA TGTGCCAGTAGTATCGGCCGATACACCGGGGAGCTGTTTTTT. This translates into CASSIGRYTGELFF. The whole variable domain, remainder taken from reference TRBV19 and TRBJ2-2, is DGGITQSPKYLFRKEGQNVTLSCEQNLNHDAMYWYRQDPGQGLRLIYYSQIVNDFQKGDIAEGYSVSREKKESFPLTVTSAQKNPTAFYLCASSIGRYTGELFFGEGSRLTVL.

This clonotype has a handful of counts. V and J are TRBV11-2 and TRBJ2-1; D gene ambiguous. The CDR3 has 12 residues. The germline CDR1 and CDR2 sequences are SGHAT and FQNNGV. V lost 0 bases, J lost 10 bases, and 7 bases lay in between. The CDR3 here is CASSLDWIEQFF. CDR3 DNA: TGTGCCAGCAGCTTAGATTGGATCGAGCAGTTCTTC.

The chain couples TRBV10-3 to TRBJ2-7; TRBD1 agrees at 10 bases. Germline trimming cut 6 bases from V and 0 bases from J; bases unmatched to any gene: 8. This CDR3 comprises 16 residues. Germline V CDR1 and CDR2: ENHRY, SYGVKD. CDR3 sequence (DNA): TGTGCCATCAGCGATCCGGGACAGGGGAGCTCCTACGAGCAGTACTTC. Its translation is CAISDPGQGSSYEQYF.

The V call is TRBV4-1, the J call TRBJ2-1; D not resolved. This CDR3 has 12 residues. CDR1 is MGHRA, CDR2 YSYEKL, per germline. Deletions cut 0 bases from V and 9 bases from J, with 6 bases between. Written as DNA, the CDR3 is TGCGCCAGCAGCCAAGATCGTGTTGAGCAGTTCTTC. Its protein is CASSQDRVEQFF.

The CDR3 sequence: CASSQDATTYEQYF. CDR3 DNA: TGCGCCAGCAGCCAAGATGCCACTACCTACGAGCAGTACTTC. The chain has TRBV4-1 and TRBJ2-7; D ambiguous. V lost 0 bases and J 2 bases, leaving 8 bases between the germline ends. The CDR3 loop spans 14 amino acids. In germline, CDR1 is MGHRA, CDR2 YSYEKL.

The CDR3 region has the DNA TGTGCCAGCAGCTTAGACGAAGGGGGTGAGGAGACCCAGTACTTC. This encodes CASSLDEGGEETQYF. The rearrangement joins TRBV7-9 to TRBJ2-5; a weak D match, TRBD1 (6 bases). This CDR3 comprises 15 residues. CDR1 and CDR2 from the germline V gene are SEHNR and FQNEAQ (reference sequence). V was clipped by 1 base and J by 5 bases, with 14 bases between them.

This clonotype was picked up a small number of times. V usage is TRBV2 and J usage is TRBJ2-5; D unclear. The CDR3 contains 12 residues. The V gene's germline CDR1 is SNHLY and CDR2 FYNNEI. CDR3 bases: TGTGCTATTCAAGGTCATCAAGAGACCCAGTACTTC. This encodes CAIQGHQETQYF.

This clonotype was recorded a few times. The chain has TRBV7-2 and TRBJ2-7; 9 bases match TRBD1. V trimming: 7 bases; J trimming: 5 bases; junction bases outside the gene matches: 12. Germline lookup yields CDR1 SGHTA and CDR2 FQGNSA. CDR3 length: 15 residues. The chain's CDR3 is CASNVPGQGVHEQYF. The CDR3 coding sequence is TGTGCCAGCAACGTTCCGGGACAGGGAGTCCACGAGCAGTACTTC.

The rearrangement joins TRBV4-1 to TRBJ2-7; TRBD1 agrees at 8 bases. Germline V lookup: CDR1 MGHRA, CDR2 YSYEKL. The CDR3 is 18 residues long. V dropped 3 bases and J dropped 3; count of bases not matched to a gene: 16. The CDR3 region has the DNA TGCGCCAGCAGCCAGCAATCCGGAGGACAGGGAATGGTCTACGAGCAGTACTTC. Its protein product is CASSQQSGGQGMVYEQYF.

This rearrangement joins TRBV4-1 to TRBJ2-1; TRBD1 is a possible D gene (6 bases). V was trimmed by 5 bases and J by 11 bases, leaving 13 bases between them. Germline V gene data show CDR1 as MGHRA and CDR2 as YSYEKL. The CDR3 runs to 12 residues. The CDR3 DNA reads as TGCGCCAGCAGCGCACCCGGGACAAAGCAGTTCTTC. Translation gives CASSAPGTKQFF.

This sequence joins TRBV6-5 and TRBJ2-5; TRBD2 might be the D (5 bases). V was clipped by 1 base and J by 3 bases, with 6 bases between them. CDR3 size: 13 residues. The germline gives CDR1 MNHEY, CDR2 SVGAGI. CDR3 region: CASSYLEEETQYF. In DNA form, the CDR3 reads TGTGCCAGCAGTTACTTGGAGGAAGAGACCCAGTACTTC.

This clonotype was observed a handful of times. The rearrangement joins TRBV20-1 to TRBJ1-5; D gene ambiguous. Germline CDR1 reads DFQATT; CDR2 reads SNEGSKA (reference sequence). Trimming removed 0 bases at V and 2 bases at J, with 14 bases between. There are 16 residues in the CDR3. CDR3 nucleotides: TGCAGTGCTAGAGATCCTCGGGAGGTAGGCAATCAGCCCCAGCATTTT. Translated: CSARDPREVGNQPQHF.

The chain has TRBV11-2 and TRBJ2-7; D might be TRBD2 (5 bases). This CDR3 spans 16 amino acids. Germline CDR1 SGHAT, CDR2 FQNNGV. V lost 1 base and J 3 bases, leaving 16 bases between the germline ends. CDR3 region: CASSLGFRRVGYEQYF. The CDR3 DNA is TGTGCCAGCAGCTTAGGTTTTCGGCGGGTTGGCTACGAGCAGTACTTC. Variable domain in full (rest from reference TRBV11-2 and TRBJ2-7): EAGVAQSPRYKIIEKRQSVAFWCNPISGHATLYWYQQILGQGPKLLIQFQNNGVVDDSQLPKDRFSAERLKGVDSTLKIQPAKLEDSAVYLCASSLGFRRVGYEQYFGPGTRLTVT.

This clonotype was observed at least ten times. The rearrangement links TRBV13 to TRBJ2-7, with D unresolved. Germline V gene data show CDR1 as PRHDT and CDR2 as FYEKMQ (reference sequence). This CDR3 spans 12 amino acids. V lost 4 bases and J lost 2, with 6 bases in between. CDR3 nucleotides: TGTGCCAGCAGCTCCCGACCCTACGAGCAGTACTTC. It yields the protein CASSSRPYEQYF.